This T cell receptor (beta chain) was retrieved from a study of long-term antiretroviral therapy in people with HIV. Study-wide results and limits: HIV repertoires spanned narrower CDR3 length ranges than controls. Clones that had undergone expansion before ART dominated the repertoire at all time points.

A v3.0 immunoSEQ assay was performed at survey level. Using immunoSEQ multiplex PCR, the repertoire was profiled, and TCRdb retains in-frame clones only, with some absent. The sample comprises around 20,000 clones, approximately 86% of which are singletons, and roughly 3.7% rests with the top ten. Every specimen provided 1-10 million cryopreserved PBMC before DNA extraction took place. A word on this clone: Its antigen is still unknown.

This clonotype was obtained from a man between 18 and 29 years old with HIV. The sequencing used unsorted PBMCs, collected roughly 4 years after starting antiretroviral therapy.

The chain's CDR3 is CASSGGGLSYNSPLHF. Written as DNA, the CDR3 is TGTGCCAGTAGTGGAGGGGGCCTCTCCTATAATTCACCCCTCCACTTT. The genes are TRBV19 and TRBJ1-6; 7 bases are a match to TRBD1. Trimming took 5 bases from V and 0 from J; bases not matched to a gene: 4. The CDR3 sequence is 16 residues long. Germline CDR1 and CDR2: LNHDA and SQIVND (reference sequence).